What follows are 2 T cell receptor beta chains derived from one specimen sequenced in a study of post-analysis software for immune sequencing data. Whole-study findings and limits: The study found TRBV5-6, TRBV5-1 and TRBV20-1 among a few TRBV segments more frequent in patients than controls.

These receptors' antigens are unknown. TCR beta libraries were prepared from cDNA with unique molecular identifiers. TCRdb re-derived calls from the PCR reads in MiXCR, one entry per CDR3 protein. The sample lists 180,000 or so distinct CDR3 sequences, 29% occurring once. The sequenced sample consisted of blood. The receptors come from a girl aged 2 to 17 with multiple sclerosis.

This clonotype turned up a few times. The V and J genes are TRBV5-1 and TRBJ2-7, with 15 nucleotides matching TRBD2. J was trimmed by 6 bases and V by 5 bases; bases with no gene match: 9. The CDR3 covers 16 residues. CDR1 is SGHRS and CDR2 is YFSETQ in the germline V gene. CDR3 nucleotides: TGCGCCAGCAGAATAGGGACTAGCGGGAGGACGGGCGAGCAGTACTTC. It translates to CASRIGTSGRTGEQYF. Full variable domain (outside the CDR3, taken from reference TRBV5-1 and TRBJ2-7): KAGVTQTPRYLIKTRGQQVTLSCSPISGHRSVSWYQQTPGQGLQFLFEYFSETQRNKGNFPGRFSGRQFSNSRSEMNVSTLELGDSALYLCASRIGTSGRTGEQYFGPGTRLTVT.

The chain is built from TRBV3-1 and TRBJ2-1, with D possibly matching TRBD2 (6 bases). Germline V lookup: CDR1 LGHDT, CDR2 YNNKEL (reference sequence). Trimming took 6 bases from V and 4 from J, leaving 13 bases between them. The length of the CDR3 is 14 residues. CDR3 in DNA: TGTGCCAGCAGGAGGAGGGATAGATACAATGAGCAGTTCTTC. As protein: CASRRRDRYNEQFF.